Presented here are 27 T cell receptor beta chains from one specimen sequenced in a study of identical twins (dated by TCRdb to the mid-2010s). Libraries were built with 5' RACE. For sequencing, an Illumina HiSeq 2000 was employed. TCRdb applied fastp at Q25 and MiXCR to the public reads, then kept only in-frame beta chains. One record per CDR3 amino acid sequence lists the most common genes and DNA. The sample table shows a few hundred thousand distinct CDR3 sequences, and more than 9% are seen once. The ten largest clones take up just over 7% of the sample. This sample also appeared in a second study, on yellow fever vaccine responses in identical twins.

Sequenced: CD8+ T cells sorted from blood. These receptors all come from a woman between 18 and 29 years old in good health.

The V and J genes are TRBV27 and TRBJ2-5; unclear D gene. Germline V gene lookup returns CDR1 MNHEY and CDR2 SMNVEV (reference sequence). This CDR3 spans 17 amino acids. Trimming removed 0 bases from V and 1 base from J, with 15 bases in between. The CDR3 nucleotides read TGTGCCAGCAGTTTATCACCCAAGATGTCCCTCCAAGAGACCCAGTACTTC. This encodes CASSLSPKMSLQETQYF.

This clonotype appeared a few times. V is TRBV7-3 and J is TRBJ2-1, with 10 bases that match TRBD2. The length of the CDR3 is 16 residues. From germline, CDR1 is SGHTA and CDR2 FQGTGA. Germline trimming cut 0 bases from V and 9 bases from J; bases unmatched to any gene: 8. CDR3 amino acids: CASSLTSSGRAFEQFF. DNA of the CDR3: TGTGCCAGCAGCTTAACCTCCAGCGGGAGGGCCTTTGAGCAGTTCTTC.

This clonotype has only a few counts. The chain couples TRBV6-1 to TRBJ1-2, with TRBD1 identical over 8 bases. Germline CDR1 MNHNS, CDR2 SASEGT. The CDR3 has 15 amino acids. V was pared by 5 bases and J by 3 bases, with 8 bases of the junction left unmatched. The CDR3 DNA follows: TGTGCCAGCAGTCTGGGGGACAGGTTCGACTATGGCTACACCTTC. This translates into CASSLGDRFDYGYTF.

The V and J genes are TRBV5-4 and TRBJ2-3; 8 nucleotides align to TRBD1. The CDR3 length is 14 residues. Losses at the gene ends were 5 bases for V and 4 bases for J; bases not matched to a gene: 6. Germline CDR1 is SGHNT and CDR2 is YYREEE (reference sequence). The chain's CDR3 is CASRLSDRADTQYF. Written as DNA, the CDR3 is TGTGCCAGCAGACTGTCGGACAGGGCAGATACGCAGTATTTT.

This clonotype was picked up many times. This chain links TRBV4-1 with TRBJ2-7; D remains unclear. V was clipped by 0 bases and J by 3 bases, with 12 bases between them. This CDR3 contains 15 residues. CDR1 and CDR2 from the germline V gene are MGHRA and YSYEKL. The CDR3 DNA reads TGCGCCAGCAGCCAAGATATGGCCACTAACTACGAGCAGTACGTC. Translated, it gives CASSQDMATNYEQYV.

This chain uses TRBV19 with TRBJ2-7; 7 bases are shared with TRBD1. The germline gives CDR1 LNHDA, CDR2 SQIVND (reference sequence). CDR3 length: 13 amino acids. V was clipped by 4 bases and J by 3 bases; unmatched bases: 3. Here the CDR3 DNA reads TGTGCCAGTAGTAGAGGACAGGTCTACGAGCAGTACTTC. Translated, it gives CASSRGQVYEQYF. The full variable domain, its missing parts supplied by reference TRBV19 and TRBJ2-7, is DGGITQSPKYLFRKEGQNVTLSCEQNLNHDAMYWYRQDPGQGLRLIYYSQIVNDFQKGDIAEGYSVSREKKESFPLTVTSAQKNPTAFYLCASSRGQVYEQYFGPGTRLTVT.

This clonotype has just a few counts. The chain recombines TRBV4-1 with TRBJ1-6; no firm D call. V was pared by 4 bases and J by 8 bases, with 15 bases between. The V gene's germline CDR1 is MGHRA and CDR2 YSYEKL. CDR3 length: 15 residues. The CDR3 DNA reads TGCGCCAGCAGCCTAAGGCGGGGTGGTGATTCACCCCTCCACTTT. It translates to CASSLRRGGDSPLHF.

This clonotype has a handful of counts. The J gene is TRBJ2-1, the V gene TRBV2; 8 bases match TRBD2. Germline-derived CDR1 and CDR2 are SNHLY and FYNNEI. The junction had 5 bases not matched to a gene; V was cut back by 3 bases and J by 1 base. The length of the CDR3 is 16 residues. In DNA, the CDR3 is TGTGCCAGCAGTGACGCACTAGCGGATTCCTACAATGAGCAGTTCTTC. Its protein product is CASSDALADSYNEQFF.

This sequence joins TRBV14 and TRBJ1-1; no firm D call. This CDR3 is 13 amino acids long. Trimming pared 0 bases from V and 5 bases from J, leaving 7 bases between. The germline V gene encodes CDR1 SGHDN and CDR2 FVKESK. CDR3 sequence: CASSQDGWTEAFF. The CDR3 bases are TGTGCCAGCAGCCAAGATGGATGGACTGAAGCTTTCTTT. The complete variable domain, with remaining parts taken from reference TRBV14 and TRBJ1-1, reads EAGVTQFPSHSVIEKGQTVTLRCDPISGHDNLYWYRRVMGKEIKFLLHFVKESKQDESGMPNNRFLAERTGGTYSTLKVQPAELEDSGVYFCASSQDGWTEAFFGQGTRLTVV.

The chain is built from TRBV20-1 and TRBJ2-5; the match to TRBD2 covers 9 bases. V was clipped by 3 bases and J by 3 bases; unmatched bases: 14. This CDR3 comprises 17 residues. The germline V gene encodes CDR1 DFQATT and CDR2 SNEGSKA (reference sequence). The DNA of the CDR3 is TGCAGTGCTAGCACCAACCCCCTAGCGGGGAGTGAAGAGACCCAGTACTTC. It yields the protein CSASTNPLAGSEETQYF.

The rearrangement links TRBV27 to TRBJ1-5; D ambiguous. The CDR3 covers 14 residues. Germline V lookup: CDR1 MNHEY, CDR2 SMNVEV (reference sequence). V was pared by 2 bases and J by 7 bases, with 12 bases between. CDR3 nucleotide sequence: TGTGCCAGCAGTTTAGGACGGTCTGGACAGCCCCAGCATTTT. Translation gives CASSLGRSGQPQHF.

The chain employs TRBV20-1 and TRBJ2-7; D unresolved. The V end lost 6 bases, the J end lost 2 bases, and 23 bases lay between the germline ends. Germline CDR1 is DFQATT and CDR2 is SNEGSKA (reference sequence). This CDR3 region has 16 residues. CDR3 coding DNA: TGCAGTGCCATCCCTAGTAGGCAGTTATTAACCTACGAGCAGTACTTC. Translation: CSAIPSRQLLTYEQYF.

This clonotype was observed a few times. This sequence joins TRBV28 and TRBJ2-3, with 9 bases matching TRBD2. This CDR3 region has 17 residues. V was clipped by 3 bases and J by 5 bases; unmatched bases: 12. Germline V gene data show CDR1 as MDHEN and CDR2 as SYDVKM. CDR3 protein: CASSFPGGGGAGDTQYF. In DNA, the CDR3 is TGTGCCAGCAGTTTCCCGGGTGGCGGGGGGGCCGGAGATACGCAGTATTTT.

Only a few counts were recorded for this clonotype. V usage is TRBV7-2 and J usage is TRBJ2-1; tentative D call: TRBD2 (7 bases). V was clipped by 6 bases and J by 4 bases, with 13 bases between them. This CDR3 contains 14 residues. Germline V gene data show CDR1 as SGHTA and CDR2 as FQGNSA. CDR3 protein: CASRAGAPYNEQFF. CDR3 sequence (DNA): TGTGCCAGCAGGGCGGGGGCCCCTTACAATGAGCAGTTCTTC. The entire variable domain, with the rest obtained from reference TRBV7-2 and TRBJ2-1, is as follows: GAGVSQSPSNKVTEKGKDVELRCDPISGHTALYWYRQSLGQGLEFLIYFQGNSAPDKSGLPSDRFSAERTGGSVSTLTIQRTQQEDSAVYLCASRAGAPYNEQFFGPGTRLTVL.

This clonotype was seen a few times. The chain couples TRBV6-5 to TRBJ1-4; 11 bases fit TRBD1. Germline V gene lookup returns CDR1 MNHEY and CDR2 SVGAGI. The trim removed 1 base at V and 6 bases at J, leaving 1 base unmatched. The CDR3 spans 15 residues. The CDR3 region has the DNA TGTGCCAGCAGTTACTTGGGACAGGGGGATGAAAAACTGTTTTTT. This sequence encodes CASSYLGQGDEKLFF.

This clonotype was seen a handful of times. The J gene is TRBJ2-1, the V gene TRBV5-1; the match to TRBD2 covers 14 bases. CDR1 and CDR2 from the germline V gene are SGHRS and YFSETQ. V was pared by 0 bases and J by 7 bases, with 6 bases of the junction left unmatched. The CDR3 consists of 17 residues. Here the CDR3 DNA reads TGCGCCAGCAGCTTGGGACTAGCGGGAGGGCCTTGGAATGAGCAGTTCTTC. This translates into CASSLGLAGGPWNEQFF.

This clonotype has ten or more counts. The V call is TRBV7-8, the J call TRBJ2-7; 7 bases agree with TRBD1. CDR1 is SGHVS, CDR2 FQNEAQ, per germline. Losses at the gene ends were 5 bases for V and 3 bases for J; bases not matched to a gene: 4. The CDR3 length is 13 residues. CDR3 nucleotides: TGTGCCAGCAGCACCGGGACAGACTACGAGCAGTACGTC. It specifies CASSTGTDYEQYV.

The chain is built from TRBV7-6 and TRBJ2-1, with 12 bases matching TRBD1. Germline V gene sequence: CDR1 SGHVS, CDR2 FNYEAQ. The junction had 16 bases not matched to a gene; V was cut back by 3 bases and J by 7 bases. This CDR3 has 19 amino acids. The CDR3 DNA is TGTGCCAGCAGCTTGAGGGGTCCTACGGGACAGGGGGCAAAGAATGAGCAGTTCTTC. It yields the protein CASSLRGPTGQGAKNEQFF.

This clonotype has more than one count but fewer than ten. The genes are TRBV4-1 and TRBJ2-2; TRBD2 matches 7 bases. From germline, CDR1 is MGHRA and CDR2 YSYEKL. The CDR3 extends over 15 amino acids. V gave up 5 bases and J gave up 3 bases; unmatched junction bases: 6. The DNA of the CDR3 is TGCGCCAGCAGCGGGGGGGACTCCTACACCGGGGAGCTGTTTTTT. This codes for CASSGGDSYTGELFF.

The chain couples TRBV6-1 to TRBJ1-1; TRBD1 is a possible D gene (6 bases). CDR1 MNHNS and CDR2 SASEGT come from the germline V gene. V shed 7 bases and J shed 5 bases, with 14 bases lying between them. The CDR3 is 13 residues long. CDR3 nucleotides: TGTGCCAGCACGCGGGGGGCAGATACTGAAGCTTTCTTT. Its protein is CASTRGADTEAFF.

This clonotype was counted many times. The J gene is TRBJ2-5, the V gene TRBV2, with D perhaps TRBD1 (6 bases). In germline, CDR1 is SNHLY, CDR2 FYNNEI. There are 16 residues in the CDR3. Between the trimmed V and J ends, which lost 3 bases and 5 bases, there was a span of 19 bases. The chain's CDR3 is CASSDQGQRPSETQYF. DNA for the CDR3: TGTGCCAGCAGTGATCAAGGACAGCGACCCTCGGAGACCCAGTACTTC.

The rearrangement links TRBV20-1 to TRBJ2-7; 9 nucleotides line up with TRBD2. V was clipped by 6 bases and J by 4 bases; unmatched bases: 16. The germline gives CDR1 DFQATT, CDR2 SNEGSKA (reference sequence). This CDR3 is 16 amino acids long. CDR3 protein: CSAGGPYSGRSYEQYF. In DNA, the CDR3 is TGCAGTGCAGGGGGGCCTTATAGCGGGAGATCTTACGAGCAGTACTTC.

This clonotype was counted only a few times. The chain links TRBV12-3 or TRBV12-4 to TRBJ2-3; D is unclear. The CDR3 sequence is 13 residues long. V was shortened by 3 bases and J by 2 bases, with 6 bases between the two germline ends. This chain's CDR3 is CASSFEDTDTQYF. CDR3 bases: TGTGCCAGCAGTTTTGAGGACACAGATACGCAGTATTTT.

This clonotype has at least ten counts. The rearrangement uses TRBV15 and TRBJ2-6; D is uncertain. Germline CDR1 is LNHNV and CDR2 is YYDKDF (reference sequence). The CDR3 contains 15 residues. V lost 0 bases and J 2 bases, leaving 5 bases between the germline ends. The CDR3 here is CATSREGTGANVLTF. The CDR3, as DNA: TGTGCCACCAGCAGAGAGGGAACTGGGGCCAACGTCCTGACTTTC.

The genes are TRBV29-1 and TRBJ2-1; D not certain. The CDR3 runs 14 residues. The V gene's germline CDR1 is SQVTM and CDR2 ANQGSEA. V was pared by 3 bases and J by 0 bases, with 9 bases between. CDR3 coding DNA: TGCAGCGTTGACTCAGGACGCTCCTACAATGAGCAGTTCTTC. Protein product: CSVDSGRSYNEQFF.

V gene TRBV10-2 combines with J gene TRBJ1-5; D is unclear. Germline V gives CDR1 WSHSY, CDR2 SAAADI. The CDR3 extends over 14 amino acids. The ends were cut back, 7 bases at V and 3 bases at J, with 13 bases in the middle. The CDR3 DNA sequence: TGCGCCAGCACTCCGATTCGGGACAATCAGCCCCAGCATTTT. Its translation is CASTPIRDNQPQHF.

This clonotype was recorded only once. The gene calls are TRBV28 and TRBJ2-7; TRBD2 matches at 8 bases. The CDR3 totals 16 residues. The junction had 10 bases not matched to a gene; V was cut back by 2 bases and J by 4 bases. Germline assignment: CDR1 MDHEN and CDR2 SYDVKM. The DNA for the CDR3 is TGTGCCAGCAGTTTACGGCCGGGTGCGGGAGGTTACGAGCAGTACTTC. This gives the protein CASSLRPGAGGYEQYF.